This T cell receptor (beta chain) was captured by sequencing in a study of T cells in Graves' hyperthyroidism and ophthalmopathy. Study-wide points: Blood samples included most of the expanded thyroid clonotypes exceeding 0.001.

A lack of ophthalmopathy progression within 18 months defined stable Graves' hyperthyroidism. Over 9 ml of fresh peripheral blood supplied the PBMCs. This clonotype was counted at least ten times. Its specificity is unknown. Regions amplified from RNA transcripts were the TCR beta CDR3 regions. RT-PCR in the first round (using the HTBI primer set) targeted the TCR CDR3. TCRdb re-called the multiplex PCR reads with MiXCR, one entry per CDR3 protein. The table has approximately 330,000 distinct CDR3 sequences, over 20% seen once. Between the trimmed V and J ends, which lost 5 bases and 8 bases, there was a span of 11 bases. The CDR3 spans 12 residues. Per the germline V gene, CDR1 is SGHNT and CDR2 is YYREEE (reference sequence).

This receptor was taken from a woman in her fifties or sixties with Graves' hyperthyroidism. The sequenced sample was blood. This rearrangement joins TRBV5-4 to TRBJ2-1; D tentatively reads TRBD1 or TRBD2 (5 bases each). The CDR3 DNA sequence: TGTGCCAGCAGGGGGGTTGGGGATGAGCAGTTCTTC. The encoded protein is CASRGVGDEQFF.